This record covers a single T cell receptor beta chain. Germline CDR1 is MNHNS and CDR2 is SASEGT. V gave up 3 bases and J gave up 0 bases; unmatched junction bases: 7. There are 18 residues in the CDR3. The sample is drawn from a study of blood T cell repertoires in COVID-19. Study details: Acute-phase and convalescent COVID-19 samples originated in the United States, Italy and Spain. The analysed material was cDNA or gDNA that came from T cells, B-cell-depleted T cells, or PBMCs.

As processed by the authors: Researchers report that nucleated cell counts were estimated from reference gene primer amplification. Repertoires were generated with immunoSEQ multiplex PCR, while TCRdb's copy carries only in-frame clones and drops some. From that table come the V and J calls and clone size; the DNA was used to work out D and trimming. The sample gives about 150,000 clones, over 80% of which show up once; roughly 2.9% is in the top ten. J is TRBJ2-7 and V is TRBV6-1, with 14 bases fitting TRBD2. The sequence was obtained from a woman in her thirties or forties with active or convalescent COVID-19. Sequencing was done on a sample of peripheral blood. The CDR3 protein is CASSDPGTSGGISYEQYF. CDR3 nucleotide sequence: TGTGCCAGCAGTGATCCCGGGACTAGCGGGGGCATCTCCTACGAGCAGTACTTC.